These 17 T cell receptor beta chains came from one sample sequenced in a study of cytomegalovirus exposure and HLA in healthy donors. It was with 60 Vbeta and 13 Jbeta primers that the PCR ran. Produced via immunoSEQ multiplex PCR; TCRdb's table is partial and in-frame only. Here the sample spans more than 150,000 clones, about 80% being singletons. The sequenced sample was PBMCs. Receptors were obtained from a man aged 35 to 55 in good health and CMV-seronegative.

The rearrangement uses TRBV7-3 and TRBJ2-1, with TRBD2 matching over 11 bases. The V and J ends lost 5 bases and 4 bases, in that order; junction bases with no gene match: 7. Looked up from germline, CDR1 is SGHTA and CDR2 is FQGTGA. CDR3 length equals 16 residues. The DNA of the CDR3 is TGTGCCAGCAGCCCCGAGGGACTAGCGGTTTACAATGAGCAGTTCTTC. Its protein is CASSPEGLAVYNEQFF.

The J gene is TRBJ2-5, the V gene TRBV7-8; TRBD1 matches at 8 bases. The germline CDR1 and CDR2 sequences are SGHVS and FQNEAQ. The CDR3 is made up of 16 amino acids. With 5 bases clipped from V and 5 bases from J, the junction kept 13 bases outside the gene matches. The CDR3 loop is CASSPTGQGAVETQYF. The CDR3 region has the DNA TGTGCCAGCAGCCCGACCGGGCAGGGGGCGGTGGAGACCCAGTACTTC. Using reference TRBV7-8 and TRBJ2-5 for the parts outside the CDR3, the full variable domain is GAGVSQSPRYKVAKRGQDVALRCDPISGHVSLFWYQQALGQGPEFLTYFQNEAQLDKSGLPSDRFFAERPEGSVSTLKIQRTQQEDSAVYLCASSPTGQGAVETQYFGPGTRLLVL.

This sequence joins TRBV6-1 and TRBJ2-4; D is undetermined. V was pared by 5 bases and J by 0 bases, with 11 bases between. Germline loops: CDR1 MNHNS, CDR2 SASEGT. The CDR3 extends over 15 amino acids. CDR3 nucleotide sequence: TGTGCCAGCAGTTTGAACTACCTAGCCAAAAACATTCAGTACTTC. This codes for CASSLNYLAKNIQYF.

This rearrangement joins TRBV2 to TRBJ1-5; D perhaps matches TRBD1 (6 bases). This CDR3 has 14 amino acids. V lost 8 bases and J 7 bases, leaving 18 bases between the germline ends. Germline-derived CDR1 and CDR2 are SNHLY and FYNNEI. CDR3 DNA sequence: TGTGCCAGCTCCCAATTGGGGGCAGGCCAGCCCCAGCATTTT. Residues: CASSQLGAGQPQHF.

V gene TRBV18 combines with J gene TRBJ1-1; D is ambiguous. CDR1 and CDR2 (germline): KGHSH, LQKENI. With 3 bases removed from V and 0 bases from J, the gap between germline ends came to 5 bases. The CDR3 is 13 residues long. CDR3 protein: CASSPALNTEAFF. CDR3 in DNA: TGTGCCAGCTCACCGGCCTTGAACACTGAAGCTTTCTTT.

V and J are TRBV13 and TRBJ1-5; 8 bases fit TRBD1. V dropped 6 bases and J dropped 1; count of bases not matched to a gene: 2. The V gene's germline CDR1 is PRHDT and CDR2 FYEKMQ (reference sequence). The CDR3 runs to 14 residues. The CDR3 DNA follows: TGTGCCAGCAGTACAGGGGGAAGCAATCAGCCCCAGCATTTT. It translates to CASSTGGSNQPQHF.

This rearrangement joins TRBV28 to TRBJ1-1; D is perhaps TRBD1 (5 bases). Germline V lookup: CDR1 MDHEN, CDR2 SYDVKM. Deletions cut 2 bases from V and 4 bases from J, with 11 bases between. The CDR3 is 14 residues long. CDR3 sequence (DNA): TGTGCCAGCAGTTTAACCCTCGGGGGCACTGAAGCTTTCTTT. Translating gives CASSLTLGGTEAFF.

CDR3 amino acids: CASSERTGAGYEQYF. CDR3 DNA sequence: TGCGCCAGCAGTGAGAGGACAGGGGCCGGATACGAGCAGTACTTC. The V and J genes are TRBV10-2 and TRBJ2-7; 9 nucleotides line up with TRBD1. V lost 2 bases to trimming and J lost 4 bases; unmatched junction nucleotides: 6. The CDR3 extends over 15 amino acids. Germline V gene lookup returns CDR1 WSHSY and CDR2 SAAADI.

The rearrangement joins TRBV7-8 to TRBJ2-4; 7 bases fit TRBD1. Looked up from germline, CDR1 is SGHVS and CDR2 is FQNEAQ. The CDR3 covers 15 residues. Unmatched junction bases numbered 12, after V lost 1 base and J lost 12 bases. The CDR3 DNA reads TGTGCCAGCAGCTTAGAGGGGGCTAGCCTGGACAGTCAGTACTTC. Its protein is CASSLEGASLDSQYF. Drawing the rest from reference TRBV7-8 and TRBJ2-4, the complete variable domain is GAGVSQSPRYKVAKRGQDVALRCDPISGHVSLFWYQQALGQGPEFLTYFQNEAQLDKSGLPSDRFFAERPEGSVSTLKIQRTQQEDSAVYLCASSLEGASLDSQYFGAGTRLSVL.

The chain combines TRBV9 with TRBJ2-5; D is unclear. Per the germline V gene, CDR1 is SGDLS and CDR2 is YYNGEE. Trimming left V 0 bases short and J 1 base short, with 7 bases between. The CDR3 extends over 14 amino acids. For the CDR3, the DNA is TGTGCCAGCAGCGTAGGGCCTAGCCAAGAGACCCAGTACTTC. It codes for CASSVGPSQETQYF.

The chain carries TRBV6-1 and TRBJ2-2, with 7 bases that match TRBD1. After removal of 0 bases from V and 6 bases from J, the junction contained 7 bases not matched to a gene. This CDR3 is 16 amino acids long. Germline CDR1 is MNHNS and CDR2 is SASEGT. CDR3: CASSEAVRGFAGELFF. In nucleotides, the CDR3 is TGTGCCAGCAGTGAAGCCGTCAGGGGGTTTGCCGGGGAGCTGTTTTTT.

This clone occurred a few times. At one end, the junction sequence differs from germline, possibly due to a read error. The chain links TRBV7-9 to TRBJ1-4; possible D gene TRBD1, 6 bases. CDR3 length: 15 residues. Germline V gene sequence: CDR1 SEHNR, CDR2 FQNEAQ (reference sequence). As DNA, the CDR3 is TGTTCCAGCAGCCGCGTCCAGGGGCCGACTGAAAAACTGTTTTTT. Translating it yields CSSSRVQGPTEKLFF. Complete variable domain (other parts from reference TRBV7-9 and TRBJ1-4): DTGVSQNPRHKITKRGQNVTFRCDPISEHNRLYWYRQTLGQGPEFLTYFQNEAQLEKSRLLSDRFSAERPKGSFSTLEIQRTEQGDSAMYLCSSSRVQGPTEKLFFGSGTQLSVL.

The chain couples TRBV19 to TRBJ1-1; 9 bases agree with TRBD1. The CDR3 runs 13 residues. V lost 4 bases and J lost 10; bases outside the gene matches: 7. Germline CDR1 and CDR2: LNHDA and SQIVND (reference sequence). Here the CDR3 DNA reads TGTGCCAGTAGTAGGGAAACAGGGGGCAGAGCTTTCTTT. Translation: CASSRETGGRAFF.

The CDR3: CTSSHLGGSSTDTQYF. In nucleotides, the CDR3 is TGCACCAGCAGCCACCTCGGGGGTTCTAGCACAGATACGCAGTATTTT. The rearrangement uses TRBV1 and TRBJ2-3; the table's D gene call, TRBD2, was not cross checked with the DNA. TRBV1 is reported as a pseudogene. The CDR3 consists of 16 residues.

This chain connects TRBV2 to TRBJ2-7; TRBD2 agrees at 7 bases. V shed 7 bases and J 0 bases; nucleotides not matched to a gene: 3. The CDR3 contains 13 residues. Germline V gene lookup returns CDR1 SNHLY and CDR2 FYNNEI. In DNA, the CDR3 is TGTGCCAGCATTGGCGGGAGCTCCTACGAGCAGTACTTC. The encoded protein is CASIGGSSYEQYF.

The rearrangement joins TRBV19 to TRBJ1-1; perhaps TRBD1 as D (6 bases). Germline V gene sequence: CDR1 LNHDA, CDR2 SQIVND (reference sequence). V was trimmed by 3 bases and J by 6 bases, leaving 23 bases between them. This CDR3 has 17 amino acids. CDR3 region: CASSIWGRGLDLPEAFF. The CDR3 DNA reads TGTGCCAGTAGTATTTGGGGGCGCGGGTTGGATCTTCCTGAAGCTTTCTTT.

The V gene is TRBV30, the J gene TRBJ1-1, with D possibly being TRBD1 (5 bases). Germline assignment: CDR1 GTSNPN and CDR2 SVGIG (reference sequence). The CDR3 totals 15 residues. The V gene lost 3 bases and the J gene lost 2 bases, with 16 bases spanning the gap. CDR3 nucleotides: TGTGCCTGGAGCTCGCAGGGAACGTTAAACACTGAAGCTTTCTTT. It specifies CAWSSQGTLNTEAFF.